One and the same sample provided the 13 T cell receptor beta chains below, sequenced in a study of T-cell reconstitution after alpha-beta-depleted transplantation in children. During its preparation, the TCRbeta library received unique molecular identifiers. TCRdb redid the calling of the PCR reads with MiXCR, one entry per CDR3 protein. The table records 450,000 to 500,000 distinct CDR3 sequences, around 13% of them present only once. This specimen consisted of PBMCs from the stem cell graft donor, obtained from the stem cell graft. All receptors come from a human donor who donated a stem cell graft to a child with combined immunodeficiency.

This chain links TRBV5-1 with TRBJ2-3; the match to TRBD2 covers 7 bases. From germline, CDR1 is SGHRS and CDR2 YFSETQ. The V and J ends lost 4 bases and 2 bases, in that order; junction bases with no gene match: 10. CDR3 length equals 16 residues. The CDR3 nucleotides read TGCGCCAGCAGCCCCTCGGTAGCGGGTTACACAGATACGCAGTATTTT. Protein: CASSPSVAGYTDTQYF.

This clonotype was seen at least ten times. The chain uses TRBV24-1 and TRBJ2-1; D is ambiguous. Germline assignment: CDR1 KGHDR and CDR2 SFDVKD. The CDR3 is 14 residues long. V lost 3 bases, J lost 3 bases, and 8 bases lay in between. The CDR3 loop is CATSDGWDYNEQFF. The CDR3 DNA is TGTGCCACCAGTGATGGCTGGGACTACAATGAGCAGTTCTTC.

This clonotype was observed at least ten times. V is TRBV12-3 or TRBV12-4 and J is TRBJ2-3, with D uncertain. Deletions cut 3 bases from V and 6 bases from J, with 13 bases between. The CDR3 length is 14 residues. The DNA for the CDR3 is TGTGCCAGCAGTTTCTCGAGAAGCAGGGATACGCAGTATTTT. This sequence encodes CASSFSRSRDTQYF.

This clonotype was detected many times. The CDR3 here is CASSSGPGNTEAFF. The CDR3 DNA follows: TGTGCCAGCAGCTCGGGACCGGGGAACACTGAAGCTTTCTTT. The genes are TRBV7-3 and TRBJ1-1, with a tentative D call TRBD1 (5 bases). CDR3 length equals 14 residues. The germline gives CDR1 SGHTA, CDR2 FQGTGA. Trimming took 4 bases from V and 1 from J, leaving 10 bases between them.

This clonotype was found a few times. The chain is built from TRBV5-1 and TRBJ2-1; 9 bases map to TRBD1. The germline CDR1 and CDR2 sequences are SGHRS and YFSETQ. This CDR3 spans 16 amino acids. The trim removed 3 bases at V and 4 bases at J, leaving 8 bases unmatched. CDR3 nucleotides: TGCGCCAGCAGCTCCCCGTGGGACAGGGAATACAATGAGCAGTTCTTC. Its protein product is CASSSPWDREYNEQFF. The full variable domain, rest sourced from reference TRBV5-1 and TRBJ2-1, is KAGVTQTPRYLIKTRGQQVTLSCSPISGHRSVSWYQQTPGQGLQFLFEYFSETQRNKGNFPGRFSGRQFSNSRSEMNVSTLELGDSALYLCASSSPWDREYNEQFFGPGTRLTVL.

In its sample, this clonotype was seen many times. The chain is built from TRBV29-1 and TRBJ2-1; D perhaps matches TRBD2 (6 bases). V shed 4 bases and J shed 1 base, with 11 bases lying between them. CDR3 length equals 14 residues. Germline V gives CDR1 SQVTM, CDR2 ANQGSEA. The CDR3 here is CSVVISGSYNEQFF. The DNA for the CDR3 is TGCAGCGTTGTGATTAGCGGATCCTACAATGAGCAGTTCTTC.

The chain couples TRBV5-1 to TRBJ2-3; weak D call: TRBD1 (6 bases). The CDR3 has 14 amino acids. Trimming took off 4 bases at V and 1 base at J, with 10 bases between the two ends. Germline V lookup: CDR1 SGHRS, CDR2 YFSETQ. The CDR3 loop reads CASSTRTGTDTQYF. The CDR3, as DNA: TGCGCCAGCAGCACTAGGACAGGCACAGATACGCAGTATTTT.

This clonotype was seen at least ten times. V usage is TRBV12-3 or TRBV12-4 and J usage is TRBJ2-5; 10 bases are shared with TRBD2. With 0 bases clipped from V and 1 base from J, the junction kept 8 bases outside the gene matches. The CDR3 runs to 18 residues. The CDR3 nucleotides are TGTGCCAGCAGTTTAGCTGCCGTACTAGCGGGGTCCCAAGAGACCCAGTACTTC. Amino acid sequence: CASSLAAVLAGSQETQYF.

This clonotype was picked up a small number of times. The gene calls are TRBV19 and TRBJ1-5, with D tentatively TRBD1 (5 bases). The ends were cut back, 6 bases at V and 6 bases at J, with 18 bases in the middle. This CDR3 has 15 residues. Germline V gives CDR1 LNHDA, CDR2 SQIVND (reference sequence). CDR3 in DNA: TGTGCCAGTAGCAGCGCAGGGTTCACGGGTCAGCCCCAGCATTTT. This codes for CASSSAGFTGQPQHF.

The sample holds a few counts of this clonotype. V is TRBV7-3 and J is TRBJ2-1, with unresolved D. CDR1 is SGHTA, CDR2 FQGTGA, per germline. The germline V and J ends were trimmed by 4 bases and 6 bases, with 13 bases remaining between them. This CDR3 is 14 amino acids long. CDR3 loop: CASSSGPLVNEQFF. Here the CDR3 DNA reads TGTGCCAGCAGCTCCGGGCCCCTCGTCAATGAGCAGTTCTTC.

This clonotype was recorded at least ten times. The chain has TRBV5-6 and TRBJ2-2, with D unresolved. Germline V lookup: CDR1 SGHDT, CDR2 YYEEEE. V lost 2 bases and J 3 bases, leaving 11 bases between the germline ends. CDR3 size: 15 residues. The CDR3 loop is CASSFVDVDTGELFF. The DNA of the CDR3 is TGTGCCAGCAGCTTCGTGGACGTGGACACCGGGGAGCTGTTTTTT.

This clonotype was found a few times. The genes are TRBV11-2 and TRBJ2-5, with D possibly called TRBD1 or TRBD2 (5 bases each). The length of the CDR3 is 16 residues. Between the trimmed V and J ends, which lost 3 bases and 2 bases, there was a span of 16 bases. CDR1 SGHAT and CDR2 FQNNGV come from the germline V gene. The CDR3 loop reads CASSLNEGRLQETQYF. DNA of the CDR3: TGTGCCAGCAGCTTGAACGAGGGACGACTACAAGAGACCCAGTACTTC.

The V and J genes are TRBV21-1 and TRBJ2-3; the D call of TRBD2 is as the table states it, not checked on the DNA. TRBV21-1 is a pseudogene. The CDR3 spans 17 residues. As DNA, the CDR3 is TGTGCCAGCTCGTACAACCGGGCCTCACCTAGCACAGATACGCAGTATTTT. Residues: CASSYNRASPSTDTQYF.